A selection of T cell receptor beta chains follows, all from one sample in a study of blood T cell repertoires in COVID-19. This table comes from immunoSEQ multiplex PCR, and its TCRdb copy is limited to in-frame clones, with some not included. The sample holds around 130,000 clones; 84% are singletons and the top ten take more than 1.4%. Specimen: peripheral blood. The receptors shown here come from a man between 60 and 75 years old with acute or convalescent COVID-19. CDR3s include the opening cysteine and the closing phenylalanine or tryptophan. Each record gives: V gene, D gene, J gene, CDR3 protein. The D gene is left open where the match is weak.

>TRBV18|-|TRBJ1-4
CARKTETNEKLFF
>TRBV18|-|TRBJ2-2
CASSFDRNTGELFF
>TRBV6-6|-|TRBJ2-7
CASSRRQIEGAYEQYF
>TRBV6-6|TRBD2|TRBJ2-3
CASSDSGSSTDTQYF
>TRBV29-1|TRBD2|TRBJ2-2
CSASRLAGGHGELFF
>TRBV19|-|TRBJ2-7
CASSPGSRDYEQYF
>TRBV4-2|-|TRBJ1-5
CASSQTGGSNQPQHF
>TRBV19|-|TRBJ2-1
CASSIGGSTYNEQFF
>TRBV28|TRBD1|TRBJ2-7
CASSQRGLYAVEQYF
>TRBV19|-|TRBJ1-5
CASSIDLENQPQHF
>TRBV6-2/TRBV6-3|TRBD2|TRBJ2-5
CASSYGVAGVLQETQYF
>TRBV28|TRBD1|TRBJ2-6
CASSLQGVGANVLTF
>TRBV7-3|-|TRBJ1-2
CASSFNQGWHWVWGYGYTF